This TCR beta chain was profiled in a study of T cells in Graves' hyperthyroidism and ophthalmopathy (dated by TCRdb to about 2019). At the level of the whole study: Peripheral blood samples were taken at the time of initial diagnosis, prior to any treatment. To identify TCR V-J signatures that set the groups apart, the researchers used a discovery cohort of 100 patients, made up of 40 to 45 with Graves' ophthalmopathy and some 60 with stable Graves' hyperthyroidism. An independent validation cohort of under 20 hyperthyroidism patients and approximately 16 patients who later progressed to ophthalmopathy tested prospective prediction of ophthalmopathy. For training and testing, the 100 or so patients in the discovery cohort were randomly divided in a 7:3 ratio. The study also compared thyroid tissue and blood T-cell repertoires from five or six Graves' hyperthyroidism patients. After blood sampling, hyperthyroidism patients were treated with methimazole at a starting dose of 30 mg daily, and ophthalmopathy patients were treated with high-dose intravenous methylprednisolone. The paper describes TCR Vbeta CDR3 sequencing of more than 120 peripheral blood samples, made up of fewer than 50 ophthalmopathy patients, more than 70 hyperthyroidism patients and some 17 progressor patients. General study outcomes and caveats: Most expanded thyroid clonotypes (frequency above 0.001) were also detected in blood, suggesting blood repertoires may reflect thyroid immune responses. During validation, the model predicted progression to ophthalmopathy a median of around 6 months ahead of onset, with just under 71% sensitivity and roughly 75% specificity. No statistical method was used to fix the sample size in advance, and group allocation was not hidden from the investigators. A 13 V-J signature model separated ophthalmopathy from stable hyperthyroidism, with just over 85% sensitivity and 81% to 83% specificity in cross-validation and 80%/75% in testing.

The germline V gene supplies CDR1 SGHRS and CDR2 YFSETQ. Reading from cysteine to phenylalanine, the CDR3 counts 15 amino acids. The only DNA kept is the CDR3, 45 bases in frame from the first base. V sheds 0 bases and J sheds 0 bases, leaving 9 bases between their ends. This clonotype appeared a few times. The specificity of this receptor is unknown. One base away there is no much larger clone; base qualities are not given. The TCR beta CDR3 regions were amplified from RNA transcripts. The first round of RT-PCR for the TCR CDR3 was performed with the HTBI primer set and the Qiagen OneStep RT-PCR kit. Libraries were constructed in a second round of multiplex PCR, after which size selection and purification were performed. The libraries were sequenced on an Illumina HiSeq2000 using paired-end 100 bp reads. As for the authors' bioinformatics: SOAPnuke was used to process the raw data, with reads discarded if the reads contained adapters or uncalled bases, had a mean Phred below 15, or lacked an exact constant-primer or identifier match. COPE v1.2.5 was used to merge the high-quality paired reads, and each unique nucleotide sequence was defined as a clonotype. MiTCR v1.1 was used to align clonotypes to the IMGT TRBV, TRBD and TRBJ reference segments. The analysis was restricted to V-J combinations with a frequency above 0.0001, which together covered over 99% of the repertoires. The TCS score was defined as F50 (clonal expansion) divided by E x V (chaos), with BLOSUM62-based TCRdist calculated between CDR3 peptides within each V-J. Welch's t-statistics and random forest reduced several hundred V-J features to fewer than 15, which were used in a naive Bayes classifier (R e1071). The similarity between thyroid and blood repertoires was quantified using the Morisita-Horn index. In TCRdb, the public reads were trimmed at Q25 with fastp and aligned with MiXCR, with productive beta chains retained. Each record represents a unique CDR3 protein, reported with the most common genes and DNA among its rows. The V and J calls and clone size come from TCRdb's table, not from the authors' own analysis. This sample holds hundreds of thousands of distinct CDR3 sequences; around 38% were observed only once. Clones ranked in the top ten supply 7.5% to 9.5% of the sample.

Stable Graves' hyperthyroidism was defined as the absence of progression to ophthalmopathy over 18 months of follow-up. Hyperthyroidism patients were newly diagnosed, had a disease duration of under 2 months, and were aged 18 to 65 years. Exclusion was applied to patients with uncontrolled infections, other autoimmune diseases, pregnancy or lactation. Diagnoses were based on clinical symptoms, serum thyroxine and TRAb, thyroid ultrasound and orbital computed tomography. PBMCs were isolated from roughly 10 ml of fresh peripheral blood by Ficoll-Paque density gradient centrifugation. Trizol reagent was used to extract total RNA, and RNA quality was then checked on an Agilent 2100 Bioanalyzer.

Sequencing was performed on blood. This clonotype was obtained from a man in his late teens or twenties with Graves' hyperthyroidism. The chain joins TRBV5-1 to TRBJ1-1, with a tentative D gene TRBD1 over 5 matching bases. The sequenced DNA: TGCGCCAGCAGCTTGGAGGGGCGGATGAACACTGAAGCTTTCTTT. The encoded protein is CASSLEGRMNTEAFF. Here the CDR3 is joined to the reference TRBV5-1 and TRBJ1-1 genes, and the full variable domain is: KAGVTQTPRYLIKTRGQQVTLSCSPISGHRSVSWYQQTPGQGLQFLFEYFSETQRNKGNFPGRFSGRQFSNSRSEMNVSTLELGDSALYLCASSLEGRMNTEAFFGQGTRLTVV.